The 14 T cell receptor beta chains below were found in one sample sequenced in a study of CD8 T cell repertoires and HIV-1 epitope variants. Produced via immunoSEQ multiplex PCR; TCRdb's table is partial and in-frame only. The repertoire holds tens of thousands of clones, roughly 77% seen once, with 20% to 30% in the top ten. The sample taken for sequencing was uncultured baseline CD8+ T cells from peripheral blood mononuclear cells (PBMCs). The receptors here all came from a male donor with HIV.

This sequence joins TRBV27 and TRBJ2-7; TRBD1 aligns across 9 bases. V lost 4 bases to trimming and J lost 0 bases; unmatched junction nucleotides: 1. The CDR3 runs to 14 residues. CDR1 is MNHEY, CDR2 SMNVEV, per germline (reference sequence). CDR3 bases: TGTGCCAGCAGTTGGGACAGGGTCTCCTACGAGCAGTACTTC. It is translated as CASSWDRVSYEQYF.

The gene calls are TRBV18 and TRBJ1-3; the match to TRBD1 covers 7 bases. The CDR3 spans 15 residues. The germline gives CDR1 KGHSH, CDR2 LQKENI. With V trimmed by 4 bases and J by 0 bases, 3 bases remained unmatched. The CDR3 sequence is CASSQDRYSGNTIYF. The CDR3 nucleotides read TGTGCCAGCTCACAGGACAGGTACTCTGGAAACACCATATATTTT.

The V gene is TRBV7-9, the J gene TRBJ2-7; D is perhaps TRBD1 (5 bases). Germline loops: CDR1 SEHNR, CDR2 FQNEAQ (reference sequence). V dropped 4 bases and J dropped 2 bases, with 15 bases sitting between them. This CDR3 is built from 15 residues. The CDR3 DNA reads TGTGCCAGCAGCTCGCCACAGGTGTTCCCCTACGAGCAGTACTTC. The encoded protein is CASSSPQVFPYEQYF. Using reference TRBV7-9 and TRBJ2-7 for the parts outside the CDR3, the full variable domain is DTGVSQNPRHKITKRGQNVTFRCDPISEHNRLYWYRQTLGQGPEFLTYFQNEAQLEKSRLLSDRFSAERPKGSFSTLEIQRTEQGDSAMYLCASSSPQVFPYEQYFGPGTRLTVT.

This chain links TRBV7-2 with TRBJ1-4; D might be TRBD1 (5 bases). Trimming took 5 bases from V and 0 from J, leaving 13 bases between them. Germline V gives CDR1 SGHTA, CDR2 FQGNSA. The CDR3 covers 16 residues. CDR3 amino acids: CASSPRTRSTNEKLFF. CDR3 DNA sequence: TGTGCCAGCAGCCCCCGGACACGATCAACTAATGAAAAACTGTTTTTT.

In nucleotides, the CDR3 is TGTGCCAGCTCTCGTGACAGGCTCTATGGCTACACCTTC. It encodes CASSRDRLYGYTF. The V and J genes are TRBV18 and TRBJ1-2; tentatively, D is TRBD1 (6 bases). In germline, CDR1 is KGHSH, CDR2 LQKENI. The CDR3 consists of 13 residues. V dropped 6 bases and J dropped 4 bases, with 12 bases sitting between them.

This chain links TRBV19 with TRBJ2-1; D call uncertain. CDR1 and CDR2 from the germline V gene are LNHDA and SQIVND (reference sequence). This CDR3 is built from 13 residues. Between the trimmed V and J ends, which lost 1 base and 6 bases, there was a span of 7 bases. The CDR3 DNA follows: TGTGCCAGTAGTATAGCGAGTGGCAATGAGCAGTTCTTC. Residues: CASSIASGNEQFF.

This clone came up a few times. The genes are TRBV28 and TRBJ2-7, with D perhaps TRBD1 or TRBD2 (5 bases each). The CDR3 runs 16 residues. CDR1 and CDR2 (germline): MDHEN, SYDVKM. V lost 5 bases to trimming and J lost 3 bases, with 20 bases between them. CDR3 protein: CASSPSGPGRNYEQYF. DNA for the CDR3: TGTGCCAGCAGTCCCTCGGGACCCGGACGGAACTACGAGCAGTACTTC.

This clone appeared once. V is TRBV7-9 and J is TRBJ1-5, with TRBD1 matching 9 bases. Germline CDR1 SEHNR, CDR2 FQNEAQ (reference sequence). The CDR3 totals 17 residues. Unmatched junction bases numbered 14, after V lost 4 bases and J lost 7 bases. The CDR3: CASSSGQFGTGNQPQHF. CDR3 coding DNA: TGTGCCAGCAGCTCCGGGCAGTTCGGGACAGGGAACCAGCCCCAGCATTTT.

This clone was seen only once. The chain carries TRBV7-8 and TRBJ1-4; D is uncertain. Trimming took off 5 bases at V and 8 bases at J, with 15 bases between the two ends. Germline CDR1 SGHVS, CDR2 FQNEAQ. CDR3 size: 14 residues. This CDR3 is CASSLGRFGEKLFF. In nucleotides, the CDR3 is TGTGCCAGCAGCCTAGGGAGGTTCGGGGAAAAACTGTTTTTT. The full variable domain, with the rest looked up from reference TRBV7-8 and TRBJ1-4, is GAGVSQSPRYKVAKRGQDVALRCDPISGHVSLFWYQQALGQGPEFLTYFQNEAQLDKSGLPSDRFFAERPEGSVSTLKIQRTQQEDSAVYLCASSLGRFGEKLFFGSGTQLSVL.

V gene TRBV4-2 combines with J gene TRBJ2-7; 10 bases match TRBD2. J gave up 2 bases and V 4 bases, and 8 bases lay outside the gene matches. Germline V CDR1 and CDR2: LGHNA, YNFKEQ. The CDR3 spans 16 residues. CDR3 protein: CASSPEALAGAYEQYF. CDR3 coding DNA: TGTGCCAGCAGCCCCGAGGCTCTAGCGGGGGCCTACGAGCAGTACTTC.

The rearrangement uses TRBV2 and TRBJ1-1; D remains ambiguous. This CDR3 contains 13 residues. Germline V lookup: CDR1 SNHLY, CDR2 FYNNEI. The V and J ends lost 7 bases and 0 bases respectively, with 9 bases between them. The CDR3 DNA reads TGTGCCAGCAAGGGTCCCATGAACACTGAAGCTTTCTTT. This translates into CASKGPMNTEAFF.

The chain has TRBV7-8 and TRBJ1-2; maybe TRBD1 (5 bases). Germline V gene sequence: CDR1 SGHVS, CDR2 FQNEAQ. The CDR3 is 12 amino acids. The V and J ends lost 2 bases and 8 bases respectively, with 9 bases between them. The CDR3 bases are TGTGCCAGCAGCTTATCAGGGAACGGCTACACCTTC. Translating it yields CASSLSGNGYTF.

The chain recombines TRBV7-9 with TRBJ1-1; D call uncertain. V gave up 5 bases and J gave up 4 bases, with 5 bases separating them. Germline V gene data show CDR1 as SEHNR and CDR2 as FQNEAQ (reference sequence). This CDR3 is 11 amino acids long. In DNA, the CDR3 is TGTGCCAGCAGCCCCCTCACTGAAGCTTTCTTT. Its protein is CASSPLTEAFF.

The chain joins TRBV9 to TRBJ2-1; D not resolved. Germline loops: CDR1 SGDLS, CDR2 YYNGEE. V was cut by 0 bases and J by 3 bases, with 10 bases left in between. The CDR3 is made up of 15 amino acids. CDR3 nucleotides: TGTGCCAGCAGCGTAGACACCACAGACTACAATGAGCAGTTCTTC. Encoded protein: CASSVDTTDYNEQFF.